The sequence of this TCR beta chain was determined in a study of blood T cells in healthy people across ages. Findings of the study overall: Higher diversity, along with more naive CD4+ cells, distinguished long-lived donors from aged donors. A strong correlation between TCR beta diversity and naive T cell percentage was seen.

The CDR3 loop spans 15 amino acids. The germline gives CDR1 MDHEN, CDR2 SYDVKM. V was clipped by 3 bases and J by 4 bases, with 14 bases between them. Concerning this clonotype: Its specificity is not known.

A second PCR, run for roughly 7 to 12 cycles, used a sample-barcoded 5' primer plus a J-beta primer mix. In TCRdb, the 5' RACE reads were re-called with MiXCR into one record per CDR3 protein. The sample contains about a million distinct CDR3 sequences, 45% to 60% of which appear only once. Those donating, healthy Caucasian individuals from Russia, were aged roughly 6 to 100. Isolation recovered at least 6 million PBMCs from every sample. This TCR derives from an older woman in good health. The specimen was blood. The chain carries TRBV28 and TRBJ2-3, with D perhaps TRBD1 (5 bases). The CDR3: CASSLSRSGPDTQYF. The CDR3 nucleotides are TGTGCCAGCAGTTTGTCCCGGTCAGGGCCAGATACGCAGTATTTT.